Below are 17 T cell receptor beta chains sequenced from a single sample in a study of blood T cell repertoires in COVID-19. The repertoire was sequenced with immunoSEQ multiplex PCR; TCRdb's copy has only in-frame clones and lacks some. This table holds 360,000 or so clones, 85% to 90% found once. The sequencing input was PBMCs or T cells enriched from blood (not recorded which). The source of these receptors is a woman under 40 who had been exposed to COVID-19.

Here the CDR3 reads CASSFTGNTIYF. The DNA of the CDR3 is TGTGCCAGCAGTTTCACTGGAAACACCATATATTTT. The V gene is TRBV28, the J gene TRBJ1-3, with D uncertain. The V end was cut by 3 bases, the J end by 2 bases, with 2 bases between. Germline CDR1 is MDHEN and CDR2 is SYDVKM. The CDR3 has 12 amino acids.

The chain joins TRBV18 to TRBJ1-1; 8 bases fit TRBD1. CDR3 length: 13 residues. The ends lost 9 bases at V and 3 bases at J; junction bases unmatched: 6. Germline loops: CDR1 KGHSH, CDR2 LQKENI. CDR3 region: CASRQGSDTEAFF. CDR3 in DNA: TGTGCCAGTCGACAGGGGTCGGACACTGAAGCTTTCTTT.

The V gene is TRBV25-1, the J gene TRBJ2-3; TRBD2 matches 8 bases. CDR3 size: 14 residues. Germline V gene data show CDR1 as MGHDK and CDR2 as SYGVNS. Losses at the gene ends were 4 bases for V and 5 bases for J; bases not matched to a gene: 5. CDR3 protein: CASSVPGLGDTQYF. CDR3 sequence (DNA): TGTGCCAGCAGTGTCCCGGGACTAGGAGATACGCAGTATTTT.

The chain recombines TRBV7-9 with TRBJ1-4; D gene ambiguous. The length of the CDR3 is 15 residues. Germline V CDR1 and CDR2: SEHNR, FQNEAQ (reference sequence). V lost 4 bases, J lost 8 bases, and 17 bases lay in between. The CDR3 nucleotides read TGTGCCAGCAGCTCCACGAACCGAGAGCTAGAAAAACTGTTTTTT. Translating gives CASSSTNRELEKLFF. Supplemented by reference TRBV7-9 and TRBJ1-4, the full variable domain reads DTGVSQNPRHKITKRGQNVTFRCDPISEHNRLYWYRQTLGQGPEFLTYFQNEAQLEKSRLLSDRFSAERPKGSFSTLEIQRTEQGDSAMYLCASSSTNRELEKLFFGSGTQLSVL.

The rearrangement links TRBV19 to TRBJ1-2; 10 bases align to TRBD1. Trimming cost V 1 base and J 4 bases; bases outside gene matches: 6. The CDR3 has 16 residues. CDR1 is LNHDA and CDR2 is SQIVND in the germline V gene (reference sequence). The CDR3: CASSIAGTGDPYGYTF. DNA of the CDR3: TGTGCCAGTAGTATAGCGGGGACAGGGGATCCCTATGGCTACACCTTC.

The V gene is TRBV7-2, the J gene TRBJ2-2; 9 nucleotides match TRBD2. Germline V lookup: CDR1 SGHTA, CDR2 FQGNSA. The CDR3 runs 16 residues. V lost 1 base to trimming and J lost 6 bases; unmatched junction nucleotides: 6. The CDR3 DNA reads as TGTGCCAGCAGCTTAGTAGCTAGCGGGAAGGCCGGGGAGCTGTTTTTT. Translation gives CASSLVASGKAGELFF.

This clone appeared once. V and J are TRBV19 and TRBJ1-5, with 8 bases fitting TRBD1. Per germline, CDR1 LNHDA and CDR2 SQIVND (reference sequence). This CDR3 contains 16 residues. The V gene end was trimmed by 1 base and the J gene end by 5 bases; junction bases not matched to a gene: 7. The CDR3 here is CASSIGGQGMHQPQHF. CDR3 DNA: TGTGCCAGTAGTATAGGAGGACAGGGTATGCATCAGCCCCAGCATTTT.

In DNA form, the CDR3 reads TGCAGCGTTTTATCAGGGGATCAGCCCCAGCATTTT. Protein sequence: CSVLSGDQPQHF. V gene TRBV29-1 combines with J gene TRBJ1-5, with D possibly matching TRBD1 (6 bases). V lost 5 bases, J lost 5 bases, and 10 bases lay in between. In germline, CDR1 is SQVTM, CDR2 ANQGSEA. This CDR3 region has 12 residues.

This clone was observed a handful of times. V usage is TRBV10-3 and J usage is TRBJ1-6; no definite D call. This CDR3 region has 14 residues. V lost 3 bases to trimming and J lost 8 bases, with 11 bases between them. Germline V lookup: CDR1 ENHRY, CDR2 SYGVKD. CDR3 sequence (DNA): TGTGCCATCAGTGACCAGGTTGTTGATTCACCCCTCCACTTT. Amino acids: CAISDQVVDSPLHF.

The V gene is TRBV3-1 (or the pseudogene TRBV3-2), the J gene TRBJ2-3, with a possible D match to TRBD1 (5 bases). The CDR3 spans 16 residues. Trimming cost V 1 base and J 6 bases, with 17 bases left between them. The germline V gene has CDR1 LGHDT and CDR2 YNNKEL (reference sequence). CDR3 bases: TGTGCCAGCAGCCAAGTAGGTAGGGGATGGGCGGATACGCAGTATTTT. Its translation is CASSQVGRGWADTQYF.

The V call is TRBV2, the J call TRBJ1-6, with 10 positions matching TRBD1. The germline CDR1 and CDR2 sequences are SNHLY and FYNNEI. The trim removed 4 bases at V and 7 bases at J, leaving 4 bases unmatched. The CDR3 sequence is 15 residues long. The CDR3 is CASSGGQGKNSPLHF. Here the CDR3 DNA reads TGTGCCAGCAGTGGGGGACAGGGGAAGAATTCACCCCTCCACTTT.

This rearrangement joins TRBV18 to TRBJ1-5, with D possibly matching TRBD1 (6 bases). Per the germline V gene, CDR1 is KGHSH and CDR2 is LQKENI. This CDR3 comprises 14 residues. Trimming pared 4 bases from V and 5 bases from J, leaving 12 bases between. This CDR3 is CASSHRDIDQPQHF. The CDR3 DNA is TGTGCCAGCTCACACCGGGACATTGATCAGCCCCAGCATTTT.

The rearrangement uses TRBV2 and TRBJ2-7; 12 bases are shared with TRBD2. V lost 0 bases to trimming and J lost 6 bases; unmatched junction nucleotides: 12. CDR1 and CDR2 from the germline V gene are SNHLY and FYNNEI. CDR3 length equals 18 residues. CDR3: CASSEAPLAGGPYFEQYF. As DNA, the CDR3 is TGTGCCAGCAGTGAAGCGCCCCTAGCGGGAGGGCCTTATTTCGAGCAGTACTTC.

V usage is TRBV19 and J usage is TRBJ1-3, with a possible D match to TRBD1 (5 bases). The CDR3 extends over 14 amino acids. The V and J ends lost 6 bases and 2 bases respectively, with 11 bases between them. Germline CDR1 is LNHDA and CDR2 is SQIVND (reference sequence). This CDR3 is CASSHGTAGNTIYF. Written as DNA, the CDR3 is TGTGCCAGTAGCCACGGGACTGCTGGAAACACCATATATTTT.

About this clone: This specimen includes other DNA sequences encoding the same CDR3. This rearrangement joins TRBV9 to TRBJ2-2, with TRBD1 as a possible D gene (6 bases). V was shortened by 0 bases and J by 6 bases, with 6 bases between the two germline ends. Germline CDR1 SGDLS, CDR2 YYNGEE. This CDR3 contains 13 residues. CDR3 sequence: CASSVEGAGELFF. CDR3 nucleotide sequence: TGTGCCAGCAGCGTAGAGGGGGCCGGGGAGCTGTTTTTT.

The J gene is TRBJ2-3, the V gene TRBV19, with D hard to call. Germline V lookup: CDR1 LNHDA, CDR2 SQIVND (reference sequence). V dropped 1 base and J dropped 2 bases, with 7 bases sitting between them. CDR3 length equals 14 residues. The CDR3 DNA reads TGTGCCAGTAGTATAGGCCTAGTCACAGATACGCAGTATTTT. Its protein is CASSIGLVTDTQYF.

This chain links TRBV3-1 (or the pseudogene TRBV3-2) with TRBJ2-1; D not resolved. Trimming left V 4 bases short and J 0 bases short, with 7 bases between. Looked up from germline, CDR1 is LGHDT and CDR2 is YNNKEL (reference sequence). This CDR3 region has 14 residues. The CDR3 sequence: CASSRESSYNEQFF. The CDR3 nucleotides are TGTGCCAGCAGCCGCGAGAGCTCCTACAATGAGCAGTTCTTC.